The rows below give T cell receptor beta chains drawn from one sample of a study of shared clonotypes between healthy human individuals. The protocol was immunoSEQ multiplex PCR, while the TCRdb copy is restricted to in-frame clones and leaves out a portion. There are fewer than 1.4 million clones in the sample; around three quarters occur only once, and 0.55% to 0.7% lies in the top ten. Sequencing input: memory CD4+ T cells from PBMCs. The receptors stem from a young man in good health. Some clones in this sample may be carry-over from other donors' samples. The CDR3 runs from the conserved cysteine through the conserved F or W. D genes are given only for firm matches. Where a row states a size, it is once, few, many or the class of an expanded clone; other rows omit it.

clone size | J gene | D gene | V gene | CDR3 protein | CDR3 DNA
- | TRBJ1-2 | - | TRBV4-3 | CASSPWRTNYGYTF | TGCGCCAGCAGCCCTTGGCGAACGAACTATGGCTACACCTTC
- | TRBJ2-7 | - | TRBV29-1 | CSVEVGEQYF | TGCAGCGTTGAAGTTGGCGAGCAGTACTTC
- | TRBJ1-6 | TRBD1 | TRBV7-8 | CASSLYTPTGSSPLHF | TGTGCCAGCAGCCTATACACCCCGACAGGGAGTTCACCCCTCCACTTT
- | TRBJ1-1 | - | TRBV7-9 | CASSPWTANMNTEAFF | TGTGCCAGCAGCCCTTGGACAGCAAACATGAACACTGAAGCTTTCTTT
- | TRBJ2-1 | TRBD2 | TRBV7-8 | CASSFKRELIEQFF | TGTGCCAGCAGCTTCAAGCGGGAGCTTATTGAGCAGTTCTTC
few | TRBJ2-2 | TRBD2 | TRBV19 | CASSILSGRNTGELFF | TGTGCCAGTAGTATTTTGAGCGGGAGAAACACCGGGGAGCTGTTTTTT
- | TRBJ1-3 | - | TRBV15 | CATSREPQGAGNTIYF | TGTGCCACCAGCAGAGAGCCCCAGGGTGCTGGAAACACCATATATTTT
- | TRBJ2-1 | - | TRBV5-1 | CASSLVAGPYNEQFF | TGCGCCAGCAGCTTGGTGGCAGGGCCATACAATGAGCAGTTCTTC
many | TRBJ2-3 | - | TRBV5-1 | CASSPAGDWYTDTQYF | TGCGCCAGCAGCCCGGCCGGCGACTGGTACACAGATACGCAGTATTTT
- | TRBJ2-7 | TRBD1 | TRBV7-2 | CASSSDRASEQYF | TGTGCCAGCAGCTCAGACAGGGCTAGCGAGCAGTACTTC
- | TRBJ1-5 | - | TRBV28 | CASSRAGTGYSNQPQHF | TGTGCCAGCAGTCGAGCGGGGACGGGATATAGCAATCAGCCCCAGCATTTT
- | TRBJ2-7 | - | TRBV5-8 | CASSRGRASYEQYF | TGTGCCAGCAGCCGAGGACGGGCCTCCTACGAGCAGTACTTC
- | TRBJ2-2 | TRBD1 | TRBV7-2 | CASNFYRGTGELFF | TGTGCCAGCAATTTCTACAGGGGAACCGGGGAGCTGTTTTTT
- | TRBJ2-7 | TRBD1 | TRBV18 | CASSQGATYEQYF | TGTGCCAGCTCACAGGGGGCAACCTACGAGCAGTACTTC
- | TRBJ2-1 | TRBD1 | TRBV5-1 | CATTTGAGSSYNEQFF | TGCGCCACCACGACAGGGGCGGGAAGCTCCTACAATGAGCAGTTCTTC
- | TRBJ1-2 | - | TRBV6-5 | CASSTPSSHGYTF | TGTGCCAGCAGTACCCCCAGCAGCCATGGCTACACCTTC
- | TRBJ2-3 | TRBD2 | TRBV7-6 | CASSQTSVSTDTQYF | TGTGCCAGCAGTCAGACTAGCGTGAGCACAGATACGCAGTATTTT
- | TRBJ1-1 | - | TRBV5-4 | CASSYKTGPTEAFF | TGTGCCAGCAGCTATAAGACAGGTCCCACTGAAGCTTTCTTT
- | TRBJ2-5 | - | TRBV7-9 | CASNLGAGRVQETQYF | TGTGCCAGCAACCTGGGGGCAGGTAGGGTCCAAGAGACCCAGTACTTC
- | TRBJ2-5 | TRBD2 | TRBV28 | CASSLWASGKKTQYF | TGTGCCAGCAGTTTATGGGCTAGCGGGAAAAAGACCCAGTACTTC
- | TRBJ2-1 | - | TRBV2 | CASRFPIGEQFF | TGTGCCAGCAGATTCCCTATCGGTGAGCAGTTCTTC
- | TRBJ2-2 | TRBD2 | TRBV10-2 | CASSEALGLAGDTGELFF | TGCGCCAGCAGTGAAGCCCTTGGACTAGCGGGAGACACCGGGGAGCTGTTTTTT
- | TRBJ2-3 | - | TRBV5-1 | CASSLAGDTQYF | TGCGCCAGCAGCTTAGCCGGAGATACGCAGTATTTT
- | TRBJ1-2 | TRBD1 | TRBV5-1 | CASSQTGAYGYTF | TGCGCCAGCAGCCAGACAGGGGCTTATGGCTACACCTTC
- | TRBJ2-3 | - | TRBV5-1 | CASSLGIGVTDTQYF | TGCGCCAGCAGCCTGGGTATAGGAGTTACAGATACGCAGTATTTT
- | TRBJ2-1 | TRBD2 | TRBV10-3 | CAISEKLAGAYNEQFF | TGTGCCATCAGTGAAAAACTAGCGGGAGCCTACAATGAGCAGTTCTTC
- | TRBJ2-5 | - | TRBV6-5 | CASTHVETQYF | TGTGCCAGCACCCACGTGGAGACCCAGTACTTC
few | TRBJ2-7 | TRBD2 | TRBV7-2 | CASSLAPGTSLYEQYF | TGTGCCAGCAGCTTAGCCCCCGGGACTAGCCTCTACGAGCAGTACTTC
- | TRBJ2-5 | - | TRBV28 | CASSFSRQGPAKTQYF | TGTGCCAGCAGTTTCTCTCGGCAAGGCCCGGCGAAGACCCAGTACTTC
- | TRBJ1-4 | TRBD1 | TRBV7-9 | CASRPPFRGGNEKLFF | TGTGCCAGCAGACCCCCTTTCAGGGGGGGGAATGAAAAACTGTTTTTT
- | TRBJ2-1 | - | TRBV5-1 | CASAGFDEQFF | TGCGCCAGCGCTGGGTTCGATGAGCAGTTCTTC
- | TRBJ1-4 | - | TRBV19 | CASSIRGNDEKLFF | TGTGCCAGTAGTATAAGGGGGAACGATGAAAAACTGTTTTTT
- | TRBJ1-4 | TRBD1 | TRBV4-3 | CASSQDPWGQGEEKLFF | TGCGCCAGCAGCCAGGATCCCTGGGGACAGGGGGAAGAAAAACTGTTTTTT
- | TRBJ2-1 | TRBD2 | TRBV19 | CASSILGLAVSSYNEQFF | TGTGCCAGTAGTATTCTGGGACTAGCGGTAAGCTCCTACAATGAGCAGTTCTTC
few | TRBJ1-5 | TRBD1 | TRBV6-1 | CASSPMGQRNQPQHF | TGTGCCAGCAGCCCGATGGGACAGCGCAATCAGCCCCAGCATTTT
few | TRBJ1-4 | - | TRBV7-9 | CASSPTGVEGEKLFF | TGTGCCAGCAGCCCTACGGGGGTGGAAGGTGAAAAACTGTTTTTT
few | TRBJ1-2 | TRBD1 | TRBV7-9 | CASSLPGQGYGYTF | TGTGCCAGCAGCTTACCGGGACAGGGATATGGCTACACCTTC
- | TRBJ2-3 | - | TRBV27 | CAIGRFGSTDTQYF | TGTGCCATCGGCCGGTTCGGCTCCACAGATACGCAGTATTTT
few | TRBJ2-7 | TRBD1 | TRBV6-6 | CASSYPGQGVHEQYF | TGTGCCAGCAGTTACCCGGGACAGGGCGTCCACGAGCAGTACTTC
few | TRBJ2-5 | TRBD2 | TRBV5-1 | CASSGRAGETQYF | TGCGCCAGCAGCGGGAGGGCCGGAGAGACCCAGTACTTC
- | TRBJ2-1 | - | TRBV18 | CASSPPWGSYEQFF | TGTGCCAGCTCACCACCTTGGGGGTCCTATGAGCAGTTCTTC
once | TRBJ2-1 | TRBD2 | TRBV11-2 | CASSDLAGVGGEQFF | TGTGCCAGCAGCGATCTAGCGGGAGTTGGAGGTGAGCAGTTCTTC
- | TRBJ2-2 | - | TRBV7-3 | CASRTGTTLTGELFF | TGTGCCAGCAGAACCGGGACGACCCTCACCGGGGAGCTGTTTTTT
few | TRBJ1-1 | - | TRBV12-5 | CASAPGQLNTEAFF | TGTGCTAGTGCCCCCGGGCAGCTGAACACTGAAGCTTTCTTT
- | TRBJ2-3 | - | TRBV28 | CASSWGRPGTDTQYF | TGTGCCAGCAGTTGGGGGCGACCAGGCACAGATACGCAGTATTTT
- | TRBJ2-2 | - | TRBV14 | CASSRHTGELFF | TGTGCCAGCAGCCGTCACACCGGGGAGCTGTTTTTT
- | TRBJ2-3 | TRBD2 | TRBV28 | CASTPPVASGRAMADTQYF | TGTGCCAGCACCCCTCCCGTGGCTAGCGGGAGGGCCATGGCAGATACGCAGTATTTT
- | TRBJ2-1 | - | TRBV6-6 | CASSTSNEQFF | TGTGCCAGCAGTACCTCAAATGAGCAGTTCTTC
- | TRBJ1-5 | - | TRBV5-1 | CASRRDSNQPQHF | TGCGCCAGCAGAAGGGATAGCAATCAGCCCCAGCATTTT
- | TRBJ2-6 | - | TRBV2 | CASKTGGANVLTF | TGTGCCAGCAAAACAGGTGGGGCCAACGTCCTGACTTTC
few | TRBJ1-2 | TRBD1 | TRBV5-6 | CASSRTGTGYTF | TGTGCCAGCAGCCGGACAGGTACGGGCTACACCTTC